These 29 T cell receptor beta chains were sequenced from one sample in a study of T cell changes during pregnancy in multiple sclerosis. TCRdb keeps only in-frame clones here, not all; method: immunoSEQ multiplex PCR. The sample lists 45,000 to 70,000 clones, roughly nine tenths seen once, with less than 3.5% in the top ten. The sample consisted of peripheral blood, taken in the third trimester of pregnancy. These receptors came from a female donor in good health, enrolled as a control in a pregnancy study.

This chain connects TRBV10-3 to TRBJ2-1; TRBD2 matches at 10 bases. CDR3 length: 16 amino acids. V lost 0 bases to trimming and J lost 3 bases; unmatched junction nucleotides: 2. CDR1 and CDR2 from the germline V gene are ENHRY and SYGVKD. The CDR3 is CAISESSGGIYNEQFF. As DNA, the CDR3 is TGTGCCATCAGTGAGTCTAGCGGGGGGATCTACAATGAGCAGTTCTTC.

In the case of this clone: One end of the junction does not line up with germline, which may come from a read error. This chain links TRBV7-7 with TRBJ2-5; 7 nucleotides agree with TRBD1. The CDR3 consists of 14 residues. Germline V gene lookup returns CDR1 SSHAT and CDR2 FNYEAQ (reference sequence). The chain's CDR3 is CASSRDSNQETQYF. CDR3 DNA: TGTGCTAGCAGCCGGGACAGTAACCAAGAGACCCAGTACTTC.

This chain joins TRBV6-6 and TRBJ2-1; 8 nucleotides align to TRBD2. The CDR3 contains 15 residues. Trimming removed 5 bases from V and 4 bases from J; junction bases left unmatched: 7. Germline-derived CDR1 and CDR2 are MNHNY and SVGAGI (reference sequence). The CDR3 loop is CASSNLAGRYNEQFF. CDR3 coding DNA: TGTGCCAGCAGTAACCTAGCGGGCAGGTACAATGAGCAGTTCTTC.

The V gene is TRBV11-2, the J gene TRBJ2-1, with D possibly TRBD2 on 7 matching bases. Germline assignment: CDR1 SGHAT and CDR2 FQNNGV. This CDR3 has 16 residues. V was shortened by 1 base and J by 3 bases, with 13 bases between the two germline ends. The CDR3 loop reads CASSLGGGTYYNEQFF. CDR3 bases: TGTGCCAGCAGCTTAGGGGGGGGGACATACTACAATGAGCAGTTCTTC.

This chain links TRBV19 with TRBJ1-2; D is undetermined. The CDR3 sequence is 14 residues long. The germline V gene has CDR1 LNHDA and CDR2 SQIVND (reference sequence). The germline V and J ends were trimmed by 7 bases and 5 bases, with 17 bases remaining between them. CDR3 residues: CASTPFDEHYGYTF. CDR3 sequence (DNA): TGTGCCAGTACCCCGTTCGATGAACATTATGGCTACACCTTC. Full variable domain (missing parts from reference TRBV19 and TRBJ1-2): DGGITQSPKYLFRKEGQNVTLSCEQNLNHDAMYWYRQDPGQGLRLIYYSQIVNDFQKGDIAEGYSVSREKKESFPLTVTSAQKNPTAFYLCASTPFDEHYGYTFGSGTRLTVV.

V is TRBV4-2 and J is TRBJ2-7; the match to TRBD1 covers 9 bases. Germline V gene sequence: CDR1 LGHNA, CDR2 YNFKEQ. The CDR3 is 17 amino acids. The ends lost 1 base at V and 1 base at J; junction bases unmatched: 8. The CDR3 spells CASSQVPRQGVSYEQYF. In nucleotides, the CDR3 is TGTGCCAGCAGCCAAGTCCCCAGACAGGGGGTGTCCTACGAGCAGTACTTC.

CDR3 sequence reads: CASSSIGGNTIYF. The DNA of the CDR3 is TGTGCCAGCAGTTCCATCGGTGGAAACACCATATATTTT. This chain uses TRBV27 with TRBJ1-3; no clear D. V was pared by 4 bases and J by 3 bases, with 7 bases between. CDR1 MNHEY and CDR2 SMNVEV come from the germline V gene (reference sequence). CDR3 length: 13 residues.

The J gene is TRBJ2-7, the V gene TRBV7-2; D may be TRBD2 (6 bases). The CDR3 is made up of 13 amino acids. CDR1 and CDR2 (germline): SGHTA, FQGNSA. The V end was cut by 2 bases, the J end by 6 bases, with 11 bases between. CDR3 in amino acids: CASSLRRDVEQYF. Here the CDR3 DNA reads TGTGCCAGCAGCTTAAGGCGGGATGTCGAGCAGTACTTC.

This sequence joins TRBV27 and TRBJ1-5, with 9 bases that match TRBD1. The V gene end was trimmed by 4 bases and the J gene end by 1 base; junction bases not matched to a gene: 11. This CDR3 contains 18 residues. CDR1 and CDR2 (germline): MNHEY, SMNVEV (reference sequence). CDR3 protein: CASSSGQGRRGSNQPQHF. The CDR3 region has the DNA TGTGCCAGCAGTTCGGGACAGGGAAGAAGAGGAAGCAATCAGCCCCAGCATTTT.

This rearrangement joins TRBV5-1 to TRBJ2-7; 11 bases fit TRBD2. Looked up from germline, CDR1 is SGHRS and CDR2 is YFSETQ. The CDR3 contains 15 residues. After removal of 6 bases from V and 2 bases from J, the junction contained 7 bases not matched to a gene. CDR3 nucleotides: TGCGCCAGCAAGGTACTAGCGGGAGAGACCTACGAGCAGTACTTC. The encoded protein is CASKVLAGETYEQYF.

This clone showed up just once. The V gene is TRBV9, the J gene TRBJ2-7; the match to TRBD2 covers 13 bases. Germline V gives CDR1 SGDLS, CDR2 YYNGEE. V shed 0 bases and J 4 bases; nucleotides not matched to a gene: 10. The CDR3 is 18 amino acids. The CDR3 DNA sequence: TGTGCCAGCAGCGTAGCTGGGGGATTGGGACTAGCGGGATACGAGCAGTACTTC. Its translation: CASSVAGGLGLAGYEQYF.

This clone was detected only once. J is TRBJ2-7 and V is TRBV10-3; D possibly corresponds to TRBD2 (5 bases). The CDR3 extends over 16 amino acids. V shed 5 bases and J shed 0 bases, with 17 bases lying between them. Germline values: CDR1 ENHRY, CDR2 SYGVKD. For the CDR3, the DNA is TGTGCCATCAGTCCTGCGGCAGCGACTAACTCCTACGAGCAGTACTTC. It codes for CAISPAAATNSYEQYF.

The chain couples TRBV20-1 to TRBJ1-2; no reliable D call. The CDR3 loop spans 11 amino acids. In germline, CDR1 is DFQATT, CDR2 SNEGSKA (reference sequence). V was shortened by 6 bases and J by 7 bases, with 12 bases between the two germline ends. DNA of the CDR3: TGCAGTGCAGCGGGCGGGCCTGGCTACACCTTC. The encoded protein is CSAAGGPGYTF.

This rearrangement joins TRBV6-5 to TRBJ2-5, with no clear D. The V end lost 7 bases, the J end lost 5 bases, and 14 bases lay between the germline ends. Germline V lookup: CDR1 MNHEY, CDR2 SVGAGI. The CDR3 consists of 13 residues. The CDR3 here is CASNRVSGETQYF. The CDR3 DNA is TGTGCCAGCAATCGGGTCTCTGGGGAGACCCAGTACTTC.

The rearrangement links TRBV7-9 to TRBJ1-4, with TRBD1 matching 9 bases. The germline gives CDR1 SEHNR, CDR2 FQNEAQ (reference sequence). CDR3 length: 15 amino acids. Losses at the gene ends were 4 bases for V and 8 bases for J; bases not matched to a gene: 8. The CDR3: CASSSWTGDGEKLFF. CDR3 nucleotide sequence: TGTGCCAGCAGCTCCTGGACAGGGGATGGGGAAAAACTGTTTTTT.

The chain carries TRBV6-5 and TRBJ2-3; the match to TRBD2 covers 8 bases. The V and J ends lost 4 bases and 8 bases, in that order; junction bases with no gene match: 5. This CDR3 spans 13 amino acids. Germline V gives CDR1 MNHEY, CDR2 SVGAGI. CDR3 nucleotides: TGTGCCAGCAGTTTACTGGGGACTAGTACGCAGTATTTT. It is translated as CASSLLGTSTQYF.

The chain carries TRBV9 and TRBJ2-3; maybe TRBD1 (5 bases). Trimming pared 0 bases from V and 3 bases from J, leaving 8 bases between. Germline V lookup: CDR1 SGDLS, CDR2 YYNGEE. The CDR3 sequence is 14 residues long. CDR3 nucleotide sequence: TGTGCCAGCAGCGTAGGCCCAGGGACAGATACGCAGTATTTT. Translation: CASSVGPGTDTQYF.

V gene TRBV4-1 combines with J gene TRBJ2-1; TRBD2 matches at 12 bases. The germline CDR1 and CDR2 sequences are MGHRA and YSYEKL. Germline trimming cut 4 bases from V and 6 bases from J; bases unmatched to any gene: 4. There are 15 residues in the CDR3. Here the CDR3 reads CASSPLAGGFNEQFF. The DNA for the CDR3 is TGCGCCAGCAGCCCACTAGCGGGGGGTTTCAATGAGCAGTTCTTC.

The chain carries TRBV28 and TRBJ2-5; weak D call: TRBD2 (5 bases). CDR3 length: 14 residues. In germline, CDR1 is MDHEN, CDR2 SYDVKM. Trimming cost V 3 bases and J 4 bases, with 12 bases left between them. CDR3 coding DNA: TGTGCCAGCAGTTTCACCTACGGAGGAGAGACCCAGTACTTC. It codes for CASSFTYGGETQYF.

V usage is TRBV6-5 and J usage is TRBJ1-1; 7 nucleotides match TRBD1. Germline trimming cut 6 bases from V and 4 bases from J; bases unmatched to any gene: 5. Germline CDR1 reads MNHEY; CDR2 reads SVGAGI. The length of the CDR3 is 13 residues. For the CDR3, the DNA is TGTGCCAGCAGCAAAGGGACAGCCACTGAAGCTTTCTTT. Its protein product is CASSKGTATEAFF.

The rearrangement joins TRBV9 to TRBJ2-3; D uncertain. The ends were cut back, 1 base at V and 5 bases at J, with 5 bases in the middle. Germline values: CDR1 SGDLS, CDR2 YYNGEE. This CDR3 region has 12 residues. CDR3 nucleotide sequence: TGTGCCAGCAGCGTACAACTAGATACGCAGTATTTT. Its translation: CASSVQLDTQYF.

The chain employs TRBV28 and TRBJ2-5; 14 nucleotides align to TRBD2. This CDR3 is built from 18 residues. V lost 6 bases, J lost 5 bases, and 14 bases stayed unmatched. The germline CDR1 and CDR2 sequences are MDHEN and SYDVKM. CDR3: CASSVVGTSGSLRETQYF. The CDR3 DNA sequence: TGTGCCAGCAGCGTCGTAGGGACTAGCGGGAGTTTGCGGGAGACCCAGTACTTC.

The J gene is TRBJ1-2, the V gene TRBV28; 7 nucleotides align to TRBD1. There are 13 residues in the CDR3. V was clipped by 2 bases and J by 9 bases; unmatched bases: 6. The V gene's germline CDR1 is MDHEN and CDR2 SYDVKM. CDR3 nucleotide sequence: TGTGCCAGCAGTTTACGATCGGACAGGAGCTACACCTTC. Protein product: CASSLRSDRSYTF.

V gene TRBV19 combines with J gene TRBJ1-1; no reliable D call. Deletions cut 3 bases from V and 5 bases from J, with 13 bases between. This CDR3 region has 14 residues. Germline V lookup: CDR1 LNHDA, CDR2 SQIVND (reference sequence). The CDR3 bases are TGTGCCAGTAGTATCTCCCCGGGGAGAACTGAAGCTTTCTTT. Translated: CASSISPGRTEAFF.

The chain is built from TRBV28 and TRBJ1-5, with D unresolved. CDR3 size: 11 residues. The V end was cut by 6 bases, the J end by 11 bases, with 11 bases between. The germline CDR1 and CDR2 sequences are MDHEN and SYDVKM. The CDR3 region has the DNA TGTGCCAGCAGCTCTAGCGGGTCCCAGCATTTT. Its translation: CASSSSGSQHF.

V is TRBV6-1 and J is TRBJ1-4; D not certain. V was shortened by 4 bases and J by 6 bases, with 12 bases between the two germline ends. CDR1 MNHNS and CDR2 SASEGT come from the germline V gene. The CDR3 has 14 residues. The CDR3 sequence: CASSVTAGDEKLFF. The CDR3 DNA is TGTGCCAGCAGTGTCACAGCCGGGGATGAAAAACTGTTTTTT.

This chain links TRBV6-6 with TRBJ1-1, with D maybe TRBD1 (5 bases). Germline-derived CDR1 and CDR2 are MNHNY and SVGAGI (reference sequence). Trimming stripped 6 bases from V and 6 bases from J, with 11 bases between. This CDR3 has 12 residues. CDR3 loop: CASRPPGAEAFF. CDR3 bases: TGTGCCAGCAGACCCCCGGGGGCTGAAGCTTTCTTT.

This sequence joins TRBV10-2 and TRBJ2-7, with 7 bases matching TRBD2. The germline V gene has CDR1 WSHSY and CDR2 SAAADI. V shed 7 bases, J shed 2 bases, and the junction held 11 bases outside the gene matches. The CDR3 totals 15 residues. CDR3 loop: CASTFGGLGTYEQYF. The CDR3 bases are TGCGCCAGCACCTTTGGAGGACTAGGGACCTACGAGCAGTACTTC.

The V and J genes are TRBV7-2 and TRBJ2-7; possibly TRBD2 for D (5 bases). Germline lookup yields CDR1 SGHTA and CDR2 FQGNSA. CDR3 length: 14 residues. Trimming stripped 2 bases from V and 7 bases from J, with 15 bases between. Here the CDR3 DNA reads TGTGCCAGCAGCTTATTGGCTAGCTTGGGGGAGCAGTACTTC. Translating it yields CASSLLASLGEQYF.